This TCR beta chain originates from a study of early T cells in non-severe SARS-CoV-2 infection. Trimming removed 0 bases at V and 10 bases at J, with 10 bases between. CDR1 is MGHRA, CDR2 YSYEKL, per germline. The length of the CDR3 is 13 residues. TCRdb re-analysed the 5' RACE reads in MiXCR, keeping a single row per CDR3 protein. Of about 50,000 distinct CDR3 sequences in the sample, roughly 8.8% were seen once. The TCR originated in an adult who was a healthcare worker with PCR-confirmed SARS-CoV-2 infection or an uninfected control (not recorded which). The chain combines TRBV4-1 with TRBJ2-1; D perhaps matches TRBD1 (6 bases). The specimen sequenced was whole blood. Here the CDR3 reads CASSQDSGTEQFF. Written as DNA, the CDR3 is TGCGCCAGCAGCCAAGATTCCGGGACAGAGCAGTTCTTC.